This T cell receptor (beta chain) was retrieved from a study of T cells in pancreatic ductal adenocarcinoma. Study-wide results and limits: Comparisons of tumor and blood clonality may show falsely lower tumor diversity.

Surgery without prior neoadjuvant therapy was the treatment of the selected pancreatic ductal adenocarcinoma patients. Worth noting for this clone: Antigen specificity is unknown.

Assay used: immunoSEQ multiplex PCR; TCRdb lists only in-frame clones, some missing. This table holds over 100,000 clones, 90% to 95% found once. The sequencing input was PBMCs. This TCR was recovered from a human donor with pancreatic ductal adenocarcinoma.

The CDR3 DNA reads as TGTGCCTGGAGTGTAGTCCCGGGTTGGCGAGAGACCCAGTACTTC. Residues: CAWSVVPGWRETQYF. The genes are TRBV30 and TRBJ2-5; no reliable D call. Between the trimmed V and J ends, which lost 0 bases and 4 bases, there was a span of 15 bases. From germline, CDR1 is GTSNPN and CDR2 SVGIG (reference sequence). This CDR3 comprises 15 residues.